This T cell receptor (beta chain) was sequenced during a study of patients and donors after allogeneic stem cell transplantation. This clonotype showed up many times. Each CDR3 protein is one row after TCRdb ran MiXCR on the RT-PCR reads. In the table there are around 150,000 distinct CDR3 sequences, roughly 35% of which are singletons. This CDR3 region has 15 residues. Germline V gene data show CDR1 as SNHLY and CDR2 as FYNNEI. Trimming stripped 2 bases from V and 4 bases from J, with 14 bases between. This receptor was obtained from a human donor who was either an allogeneic HSCT recipient or a stem cell or donor lymphocyte infusion donor (not recorded which). It is not recorded whose cells these are; they may come from a transplant donor. Sample: blood, either unsorted or a sorted T cell fraction (not recorded which). This chain joins TRBV2 and TRBJ1-1, with D possibly being TRBD1 (6 bases). For the CDR3, the DNA is TGTGCCAGCAGTGAAACCCGGGGGCTTGGCACTGAAGCTTTCTTT. Protein product: CASSETRGLGTEAFF. The whole variable domain, filled in from reference TRBV2 and TRBJ1-1, reads EPEVTQTPSHQVTQMGQEVILRCVPISNHLYFYWYRQILGQKVEFLVSFYNNEISEKSEIFDDQFSVERPDGSNFTLKIRSTKLEDSAMYFCASSETRGLGTEAFFGQGTRLTVV.